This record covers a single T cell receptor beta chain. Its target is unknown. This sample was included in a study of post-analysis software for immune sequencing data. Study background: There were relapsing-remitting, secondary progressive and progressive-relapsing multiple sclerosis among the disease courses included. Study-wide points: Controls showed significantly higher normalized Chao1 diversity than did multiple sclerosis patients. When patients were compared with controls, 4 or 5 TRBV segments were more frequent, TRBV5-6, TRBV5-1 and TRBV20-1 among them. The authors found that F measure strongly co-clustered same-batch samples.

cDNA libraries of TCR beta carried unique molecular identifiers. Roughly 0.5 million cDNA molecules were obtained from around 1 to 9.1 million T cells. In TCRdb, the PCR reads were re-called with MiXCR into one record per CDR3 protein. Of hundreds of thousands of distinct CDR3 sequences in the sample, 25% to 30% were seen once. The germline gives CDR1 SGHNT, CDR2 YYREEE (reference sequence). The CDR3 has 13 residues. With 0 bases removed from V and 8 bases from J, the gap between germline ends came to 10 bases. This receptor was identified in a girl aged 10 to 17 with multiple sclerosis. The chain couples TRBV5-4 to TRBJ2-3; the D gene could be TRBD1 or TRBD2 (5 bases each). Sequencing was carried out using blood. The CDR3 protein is CASSLVGAGTQYF. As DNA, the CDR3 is TGTGCCAGCAGCTTGGTCGGGGCAGGTACGCAGTATTTT.